The clone carrying this T cell receptor (beta chain) occurred once. Its antigen is not known. This sample was taken from a study of cytomegalovirus exposure and HLA in healthy donors. Findings and limits, study-wide: In a later analysis, DRB1 alleles had the most associated TCRs; HLA-C alleles the fewest. Apart from CMV serostatus, no immune exposure information was available. An Asian-associated ancestry cluster reportedly showed fewer N-insertions than the approximately 620-donor mean in a later analysis.

Amplification used 60 Vbeta primers and 13 Jbeta primers. Method: immunoSEQ multiplex PCR; TCRdb's copy keeps in-frame clones and lacks some. The sample lists approximately 100,000 clones; about two thirds were seen once. Healthy bone marrow donors supplied every sample. Sequenced sample: PBMCs. This TCR derives from a man over 45 in good health and CMV-seronegative.

The CDR3 region is CASSEYRDGYTF. In DNA, the CDR3 is TGTGCCAGCAGTGAGTACAGGGATGGCTACACCTTC. The V call is TRBV2, the J call TRBJ1-2, with D possibly matching TRBD1 (6 bases). Germline CDR1 is SNHLY and CDR2 is FYNNEI. V was cut by 3 bases and J by 6 bases, with 8 bases left in between. The CDR3 consists of 12 residues.